The text below deals with one T cell receptor beta chain. These data originate in a study of long-term antiretroviral therapy in people with HIV. Trimming cost V 7 bases and J 1 base, with 20 bases left between them. Germline loops: CDR1 SQVTM, CDR2 ANQGSEA. The CDR3 runs to 15 residues. Version v3.0 of the immunoSEQ assay was performed at survey level. Sequencing was performed with immunoSEQ multiplex PCR; in TCRdb, only in-frame clones are kept and a portion is missing. The table lists around 29,000 clones, 93% of them singletons. The source is a woman aged 40 to 49 with HIV. The rearrangement joins TRBV29-1 to TRBJ2-7; D possibly uses TRBD1 or TRBD2 (5 bases each). The specimen comprised unsorted PBMCs, sampled around 6.5 years after starting antiretroviral therapy. The CDR3 region is CSAKEEAGPSYEQYF. CDR3 bases: TGCAGCGCGAAGGAGGAGGCAGGGCCTTCCTACGAGCAGTACTTC.